These 15 T cell receptor beta chains share one sample of origin, sequenced in a study of OX40 agonist ivuxolimab in advanced cancers. The table came from immunoSEQ multiplex PCR; TCRdb's copy has only in-frame clones and leaves some out. Here the sample spans 20,000 to 30,000 clones, roughly three quarters being singletons. This sample comprised CD4+ or CD8+ T cells sorted from blood, obtained in a trial of the OX40 agonist ivuxolimab. Source of these receptors: an adult with an advanced solid tumor such as melanoma, head and neck, liver or kidney cancer.

This clone was seen just once. The chain uses TRBV28 and TRBJ2-5, with D tentatively TRBD2 (6 bases). The V gene's germline CDR1 is MDHEN and CDR2 SYDVKM. The CDR3 sequence is 13 residues long. V gave up 5 bases and J gave up 2 bases, with 9 bases separating them. CDR3 DNA sequence: TGTGCCAGCAGTATGGCGGGACAAGAGACCCAGTACTTC. It is translated as CASSMAGQETQYF.

This sequence joins TRBV27 and TRBJ2-1, with D possibly being TRBD1 or TRBD2 (6 bases each). This CDR3 is 13 amino acids long. Germline CDR1 and CDR2: MNHEY and SMNVEV (reference sequence). Trimming left V 4 bases short and J 7 bases short, with 11 bases between. CDR3 sequence: CASSWGAQNEQFF. CDR3 nucleotides: TGTGCCAGCAGTTGGGGGGCGCAAAATGAGCAGTTCTTC.

In regard to this clone: Other nucleotide sequences in the sample specify the same CDR3. The chain combines TRBV5-1 with TRBJ2-7; D is unresolved. The CDR3 extends over 11 amino acids. Trimming removed 0 bases from V and 4 bases from J, with 2 bases in between. Germline V gene data show CDR1 as SGHRS and CDR2 as YFSETQ. CDR3 in amino acids: CASSLGYEQYF. CDR3 DNA: TGCGCCAGCAGCTTGGGTTACGAGCAGTACTTC.

This clone is a singleton in its sample. The chain links TRBV7-6 to TRBJ2-1; 8 bases map to TRBD1. The CDR3 has 15 amino acids. The V gene end was trimmed by 5 bases and the J gene end by 7 bases; junction bases not matched to a gene: 10. The germline V gene has CDR1 SGHVS and CDR2 FNYEAQ. The CDR3 DNA sequence: TGTGCCAGCAGCCTCGCCCCTACAGGGGGGAATGAGCAGTTCTTC. It codes for CASSLAPTGGNEQFF.

This rearrangement joins TRBV5-1 to TRBJ1-1; no clear D gene. The CDR3 has 13 amino acids. Trimming removed 3 bases at V and 3 bases at J, with 9 bases between. Germline-derived CDR1 and CDR2 are SGHRS and YFSETQ. CDR3 nucleotides: TGCGCCAGCAGCTCGTACAGCGACACTGAAGCTTTCTTT. As protein: CASSSYSDTEAFF.

The genes are TRBV6-5 and TRBJ2-5, with D possibly called TRBD1 or TRBD2 (6 bases each). The DNA end is a closer match to TRBJ2-7, so the J assignment may be wrong. There are 16 residues in the CDR3. Per germline, CDR1 MNHEY and CDR2 SVGAGI. This CDR3 is CASSWTPWREGGEQYF. CDR3 nucleotide sequence: TGTGCCAGCAGTTGGACACCATGGCGGGAAGGGGGCGAGCAGTACTTC.

This clone is medium-sized by share. V gene TRBV7-9 combines with J gene TRBJ1-2; 8 nucleotides align to TRBD1. V lost 5 bases, J lost 7 bases, and 9 bases stayed unmatched. The CDR3 is made up of 14 amino acids. The germline gives CDR1 SEHNR, CDR2 FQNEAQ (reference sequence). Written as DNA, the CDR3 is TGTGCCAGCAGCCAGACAGGGGAGGCTGGTGGCTACACCTTC. Translated, it gives CASSQTGEAGGYTF. The whole variable domain, filled in from reference TRBV7-9 and TRBJ1-2, reads DTGVSQNPRHKITKRGQNVTFRCDPISEHNRLYWYRQTLGQGPEFLTYFQNEAQLEKSRLLSDRFSAERPKGSFSTLEIQRTEQGDSAMYLCASSQTGEAGGYTFGSGTRLTVV.

The J gene is TRBJ2-1, the V gene TRBV6-4, with TRBD2 matching 11 bases. V shed 5 bases, J shed 8 bases, and the junction held 5 bases outside the gene matches. The CDR3 consists of 14 residues. CDR1 MRHNA and CDR2 SNTAGT come from the germline V gene. For the CDR3, the DNA is TGTGCCAGCAGTACTAGCGGGAGTCCGGATGAGCAGTTCTTC. This codes for CASSTSGSPDEQFF.

This chain connects TRBV28 to TRBJ2-1; D remains ambiguous. CDR3 length: 11 amino acids. Germline V gene data show CDR1 as MDHEN and CDR2 as SYDVKM. V was cut by 7 bases and J by 4 bases, with 5 bases left in between. The DNA for the CDR3 is TGTGCCAGCATGGGGTACAATGAGCAGTTCTTC. Its translation: CASMGYNEQFF.

The chain is built from TRBV11-2 and TRBJ2-7; D call uncertain. The CDR3 extends over 13 amino acids. V shed 1 base and J shed 3 bases, with 7 bases lying between them. Germline V CDR1 and CDR2: SGHAT, FQNNGV. CDR3 sequence reads: CASSLAPGYEQYF. The CDR3 DNA reads TGTGCCAGCAGCTTAGCCCCCGGCTACGAGCAGTACTTC.

The CDR3 DNA sequence: TGTGCCAGCAGCCACTGGGACTACAGCGAGCAGTACTTC. Protein: CASSHWDYSEQYF. This sequence joins TRBV7-3 and TRBJ2-7, with 7 bases matching TRBD2. The CDR3 sequence is 13 residues long. The germline gives CDR1 SGHTA, CDR2 FQGTGA. Trimming at V came to 5 bases and at J to 6 bases, leaving 7 bases not matched to a gene.

This clone has only a few counts. The gene calls are TRBV11-2 and TRBJ1-4; D gene ambiguous. CDR3 length equals 12 residues. Per germline, CDR1 SGHAT and CDR2 FQNNGV. Trimming took off 3 bases at V and 9 bases at J, with 8 bases between the two ends. CDR3 nucleotides: TGTGCCAGCAGCTTGTCGGGGAAAAAACTGTTTTTT. It is translated as CASSLSGKKLFF.

This chain connects TRBV7-6 to TRBJ2-2; no clear D gene. CDR3 length equals 13 residues. Trimming cost V 1 base and J 5 bases, with 5 bases left between them. Germline-derived CDR1 and CDR2 are SGHVS and FNYEAQ. The CDR3 loop is CASSLVATGELFF. The DNA of the CDR3 is TGTGCCAGCAGCTTAGTGGCAACCGGGGAGCTGTTTTTT. Filled out from reference TRBV7-6 and TRBJ2-2, the complete variable domain reads GAGVSQSPRYKVTKRGQDVALRCDPISGHVSLYWYRQALGQGPEFLTYFNYEAQQDKSGLPNDRFSAERPEGSISTLTIQRTEQRDSAMYRCASSLVATGELFFGEGSRLTVL.

This clone has just a few counts. The chain is built from TRBV6-6 and TRBJ2-1; D gene uncertain. Per germline, CDR1 MNHNY and CDR2 SVGAGI (reference sequence). The CDR3 contains 13 residues. V lost 0 bases to trimming and J lost 10 bases, with 10 bases between them. The CDR3 DNA reads TGTGCCAGCAGTTACTCCGACGTCAGGGAGCAGTTCTTC. It translates to CASSYSDVREQFF.

The chain recombines TRBV7-3 with TRBJ2-3; 14 positions agree with TRBD2. The J segment lost 0 bases and the V segment lost 5 bases, leaving 7 bases of the junction unmatched. From germline, CDR1 is SGHTA and CDR2 FQGTGA. The CDR3 has 18 residues. CDR3 loop: CASSLGLAGVTSTDTQYF. CDR3 DNA sequence: TGTGCCAGCAGCCTGGGACTAGCGGGGGTTACTAGCACAGATACGCAGTATTTT.